Sequencing of this TCR beta chain was carried out in a study of T cell responses to AZD1222 COVID-19 vaccine. Study findings and constraints: No repertoire was sampled before or during the peak T cell response, only after it. Spike-specific TCR breadth rose after two AZD1222 doses, and depth rose as well.

Measured with immunoSEQ multiplex PCR; TCRdb has only the in-frame clones, and not every one. The profile shows roughly 130,000 clones, roughly 84% of them singletons. The CDR3 covers 15 residues. The V gene lost 1 base and the J gene lost 3 bases, with 10 bases spanning the gap. Germline CDR1 is LGHDT and CDR2 is YNNKEL (reference sequence). Worth noting for this clone: Antigen: not known.

Material: peripheral blood, obtained on day 0 of AZD1222 vaccination. This receptor was identified in an adult in good health. This chain uses TRBV3-1 (or the pseudogene TRBV3-2) with TRBJ2-4; D perhaps matches TRBD2 (6 bases). The chain's CDR3 is CASSQVGGVKNIQYF. As DNA, the CDR3 is TGTGCCAGCAGCCAAGTCGGGGGTGTCAAAAACATTCAGTACTTC.